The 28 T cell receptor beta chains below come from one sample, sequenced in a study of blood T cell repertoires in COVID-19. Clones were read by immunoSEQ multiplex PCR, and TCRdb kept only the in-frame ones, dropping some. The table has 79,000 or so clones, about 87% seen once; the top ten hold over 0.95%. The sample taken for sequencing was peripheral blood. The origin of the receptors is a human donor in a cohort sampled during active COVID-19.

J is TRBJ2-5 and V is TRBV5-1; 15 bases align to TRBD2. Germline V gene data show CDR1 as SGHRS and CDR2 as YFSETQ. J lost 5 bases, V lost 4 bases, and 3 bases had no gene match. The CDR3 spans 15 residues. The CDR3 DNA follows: TGCGCCAGCAGCCCGGGGACTAGCGGGAGGGAGACCCAGTACTTC. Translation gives CASSPGTSGRETQYF.

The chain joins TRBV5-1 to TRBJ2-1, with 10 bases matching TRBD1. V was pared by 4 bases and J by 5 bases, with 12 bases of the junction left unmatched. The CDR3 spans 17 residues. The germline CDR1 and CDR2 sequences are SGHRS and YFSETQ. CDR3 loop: CASSVFPGTGADNEQFF. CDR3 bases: TGCGCCAGCAGCGTTTTCCCCGGGACAGGGGCGGACAATGAGCAGTTCTTC.

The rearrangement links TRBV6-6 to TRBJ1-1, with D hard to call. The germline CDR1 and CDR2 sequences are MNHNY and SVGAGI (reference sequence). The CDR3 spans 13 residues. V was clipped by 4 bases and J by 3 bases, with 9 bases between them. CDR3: CASSLPGYTEAFF. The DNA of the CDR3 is TGTGCCAGCAGTTTGCCGGGTTACACTGAAGCTTTCTTT.

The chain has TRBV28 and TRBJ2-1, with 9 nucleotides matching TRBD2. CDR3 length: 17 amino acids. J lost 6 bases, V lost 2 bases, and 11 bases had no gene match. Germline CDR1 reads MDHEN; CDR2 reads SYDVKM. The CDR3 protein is CASSLGGSGRRGNEQFF. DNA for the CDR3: TGTGCCAGCAGTTTAGGGGGTAGCGGGAGACGGGGCAATGAGCAGTTCTTC.

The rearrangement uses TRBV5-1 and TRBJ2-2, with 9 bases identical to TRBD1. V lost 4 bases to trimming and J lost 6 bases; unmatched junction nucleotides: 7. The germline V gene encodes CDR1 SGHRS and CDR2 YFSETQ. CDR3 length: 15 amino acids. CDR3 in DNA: TGCGCCAGCAGCCGGGGACAGGGAGACCCCGGGGAGCTGTTTTTT. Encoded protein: CASSRGQGDPGELFF.

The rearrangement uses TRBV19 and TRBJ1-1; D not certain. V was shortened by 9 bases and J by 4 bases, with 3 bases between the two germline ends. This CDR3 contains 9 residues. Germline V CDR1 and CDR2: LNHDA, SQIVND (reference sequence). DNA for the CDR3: TGTGCCAGCGGCACTGAAGCTTTCTTT. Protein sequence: CASGTEAFF.

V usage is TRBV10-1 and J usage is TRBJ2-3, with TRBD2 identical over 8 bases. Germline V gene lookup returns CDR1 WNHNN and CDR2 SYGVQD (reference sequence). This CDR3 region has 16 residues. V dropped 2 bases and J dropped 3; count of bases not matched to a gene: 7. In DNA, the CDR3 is TGCGCCAGCAGTGAGAGAACTAGCGGTACGACAGATACGCAGTATTTT. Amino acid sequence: CASSERTSGTTDTQYF.

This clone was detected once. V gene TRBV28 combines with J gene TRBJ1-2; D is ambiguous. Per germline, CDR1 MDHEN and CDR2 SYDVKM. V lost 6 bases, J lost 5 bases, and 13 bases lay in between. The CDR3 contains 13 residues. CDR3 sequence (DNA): TGTGCCAGCAGCAAAAGTGGCATATATGGCTACACCTTC. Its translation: CASSKSGIYGYTF.

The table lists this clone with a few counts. This CDR3 is CASSPRGSYEQYF. The CDR3 region has the DNA TGTGCCAGCAGCCCCCGAGGGTCCTACGAGCAGTACTTC. The rearrangement uses TRBV7-9 and TRBJ2-7; tentative D call: TRBD2 (5 bases). V was trimmed by 5 bases and J by 1 base, leaving 9 bases between them. CDR1 and CDR2 from the germline V gene are SEHNR and FQNEAQ (reference sequence). The CDR3 runs to 13 residues.

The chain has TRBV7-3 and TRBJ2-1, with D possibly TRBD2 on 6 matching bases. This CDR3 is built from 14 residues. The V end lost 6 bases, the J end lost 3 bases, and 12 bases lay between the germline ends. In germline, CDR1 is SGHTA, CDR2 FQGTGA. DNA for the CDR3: TGTGCCAGCAGGTTCAGGGAGGACTACAATGAGCAGTTCTTC. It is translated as CASRFREDYNEQFF.

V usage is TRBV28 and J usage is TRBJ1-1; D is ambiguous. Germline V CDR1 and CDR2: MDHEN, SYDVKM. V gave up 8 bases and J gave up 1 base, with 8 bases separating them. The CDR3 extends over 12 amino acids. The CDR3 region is CASHGENTEAFF. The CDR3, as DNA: TGTGCCAGCCACGGGGAGAACACTGAAGCTTTCTTT. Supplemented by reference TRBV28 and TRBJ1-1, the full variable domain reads DVKVTQSSRYLVKRTGEKVFLECVQDMDHENMFWYRQDPGLGLRLIYFSYDVKMKEKGDIPEGYSVSREKKERFSLILESASTNQTSMYLCASHGENTEAFFGQGTRLTVV.

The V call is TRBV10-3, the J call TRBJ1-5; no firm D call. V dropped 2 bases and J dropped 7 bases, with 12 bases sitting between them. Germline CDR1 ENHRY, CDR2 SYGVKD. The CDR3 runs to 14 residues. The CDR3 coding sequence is TGTGCCATCAGTGAGGGTGCTAGCGGACAGCCCCAGCATTTT. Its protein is CAISEGASGQPQHF.

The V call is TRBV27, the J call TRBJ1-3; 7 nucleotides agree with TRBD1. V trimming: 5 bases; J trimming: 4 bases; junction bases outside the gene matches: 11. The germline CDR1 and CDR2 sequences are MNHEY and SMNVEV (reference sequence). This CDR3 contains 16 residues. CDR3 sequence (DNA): TGTGCCAGCAGTCCTCACAGGGACAGAGCGGGAAACACCATATATTTT. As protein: CASSPHRDRAGNTIYF.

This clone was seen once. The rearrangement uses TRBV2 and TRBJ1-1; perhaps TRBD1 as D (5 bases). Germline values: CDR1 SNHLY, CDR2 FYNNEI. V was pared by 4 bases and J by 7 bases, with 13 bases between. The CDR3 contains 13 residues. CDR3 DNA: TGTGCCAGCAGTGTGCAGGACACGTATGAAGCTTTCTTT. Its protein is CASSVQDTYEAFF.

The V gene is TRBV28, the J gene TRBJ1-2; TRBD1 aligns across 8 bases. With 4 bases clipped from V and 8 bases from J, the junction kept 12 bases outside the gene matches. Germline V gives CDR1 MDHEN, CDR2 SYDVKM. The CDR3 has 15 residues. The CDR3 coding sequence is TGTGCCAGCAGTTCATCAGGGGGCGCCGTGAGAGGCTACACCTTC. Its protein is CASSSSGGAVRGYTF.

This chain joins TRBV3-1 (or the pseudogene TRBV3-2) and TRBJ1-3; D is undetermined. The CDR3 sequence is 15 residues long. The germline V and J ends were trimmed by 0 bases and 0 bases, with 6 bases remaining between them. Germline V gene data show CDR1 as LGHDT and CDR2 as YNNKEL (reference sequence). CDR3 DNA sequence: TGTGCCAGCAGCCAAGATACAGTCTCTGGAAACACCATATATTTT. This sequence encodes CASSQDTVSGNTIYF.

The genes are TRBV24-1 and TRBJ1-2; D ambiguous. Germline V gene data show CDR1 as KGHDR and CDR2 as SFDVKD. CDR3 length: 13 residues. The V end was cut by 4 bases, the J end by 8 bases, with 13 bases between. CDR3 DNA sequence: TGTGCCACCAGTGACCAAGGCGGGGTCGGCTACACCTTC. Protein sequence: CATSDQGGVGYTF.

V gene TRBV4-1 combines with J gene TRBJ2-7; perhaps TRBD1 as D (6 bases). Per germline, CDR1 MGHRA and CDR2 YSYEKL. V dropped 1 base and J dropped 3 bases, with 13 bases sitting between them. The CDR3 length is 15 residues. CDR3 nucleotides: TGCGCCAGCAGCCAAGGCCCTACCAGGGGCTACGAGCAGTACTTC. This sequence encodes CASSQGPTRGYEQYF.

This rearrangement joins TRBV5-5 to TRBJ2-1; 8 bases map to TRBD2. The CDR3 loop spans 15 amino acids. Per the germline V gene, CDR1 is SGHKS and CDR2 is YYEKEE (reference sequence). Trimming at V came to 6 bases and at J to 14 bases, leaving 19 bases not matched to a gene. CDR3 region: CASTLGTSLGEVEFF. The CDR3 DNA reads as TGTGCCAGCACCCTAGGGACTAGTCTCGGTGAGGTCGAGTTCTTC.

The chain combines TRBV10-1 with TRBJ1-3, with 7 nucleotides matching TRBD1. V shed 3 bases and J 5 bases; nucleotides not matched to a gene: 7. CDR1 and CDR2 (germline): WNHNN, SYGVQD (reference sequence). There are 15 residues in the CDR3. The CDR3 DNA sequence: TGCGCCAGCAGTGACCGGACAGGAGCCCGAAACACCATATATTTT. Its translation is CASSDRTGARNTIYF.

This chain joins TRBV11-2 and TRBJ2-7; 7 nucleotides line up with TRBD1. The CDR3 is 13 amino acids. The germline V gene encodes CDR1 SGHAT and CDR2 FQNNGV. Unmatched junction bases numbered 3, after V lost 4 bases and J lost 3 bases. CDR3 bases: TGTGCCAGCAGCTGGGACAGAGACTACGAGCAGTACTTC. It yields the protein CASSWDRDYEQYF.

In nucleotides, the CDR3 is TGTGCCAGCAATTCCGGGACAGGGTCTTATGGCTACACCTTC. This translates into CASNSGTGSYGYTF. The genes are TRBV6-5 and TRBJ1-2; 9 nucleotides match TRBD1. This CDR3 is built from 14 residues. With 7 bases clipped from V and 5 bases from J, the junction kept 8 bases outside the gene matches. CDR1 and CDR2 from the germline V gene are MNHEY and SVGAGI.

CDR3 in amino acids: CALTRGGSLHEQYF. CDR3 bases: TGTGCCCTCACCCGGGGAGGATCTCTCCACGAGCAGTACTTC. The rearrangement links TRBV28 to TRBJ2-7, with a weak D call TRBD2 (6 bases). CDR3 size: 14 residues. Germline CDR1 is MDHEN and CDR2 is SYDVKM. V lost 11 bases, J lost 5 bases, and 22 bases lay in between.

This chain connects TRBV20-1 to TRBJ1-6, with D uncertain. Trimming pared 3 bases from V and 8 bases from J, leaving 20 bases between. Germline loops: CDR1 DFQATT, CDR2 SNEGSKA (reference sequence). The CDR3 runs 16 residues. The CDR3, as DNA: TGCAGTGCTAGTTCCATGGGAGCTTTCCGGGATTCACCCCTCCACTTT. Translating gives CSASSMGAFRDSPLHF.

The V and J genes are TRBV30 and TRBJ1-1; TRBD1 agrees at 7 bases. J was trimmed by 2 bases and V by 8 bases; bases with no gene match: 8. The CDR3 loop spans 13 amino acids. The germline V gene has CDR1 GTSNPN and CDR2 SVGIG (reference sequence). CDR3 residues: CASRQGYNTEAFF. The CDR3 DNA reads TGTGCCAGCCGACAGGGCTACAACACTGAAGCTTTCTTT.

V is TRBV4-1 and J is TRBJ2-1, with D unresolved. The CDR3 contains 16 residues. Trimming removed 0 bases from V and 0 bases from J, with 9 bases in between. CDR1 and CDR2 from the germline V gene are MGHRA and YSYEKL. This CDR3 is CASSQDGASSYNEQFF. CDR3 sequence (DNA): TGCGCCAGCAGCCAAGATGGTGCGAGCTCCTACAATGAGCAGTTCTTC.

DNA for the CDR3: TGCGCCAGCTCCGCGCAGGGGATCACAGATACGCAGTATTTT. It encodes CASSAQGITDTQYF. This rearrangement joins TRBV5-1 to TRBJ2-3, with D maybe TRBD1 (6 bases). V dropped 7 bases and J dropped 2 bases, with 14 bases sitting between them. Germline CDR1 SGHRS, CDR2 YFSETQ. CDR3 length: 14 amino acids.

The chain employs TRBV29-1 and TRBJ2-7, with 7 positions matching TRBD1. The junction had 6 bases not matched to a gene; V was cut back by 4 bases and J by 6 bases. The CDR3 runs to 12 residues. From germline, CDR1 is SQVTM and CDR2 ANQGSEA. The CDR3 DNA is TGCAGCGTTGGAAGGGACAGTTCCGAGCAGTACTTC. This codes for CSVGRDSSEQYF.